This T cell receptor beta chain was recorded in a study of blood T cells in healthy people across ages. General study findings and limits: Per million T cells, TCR beta diversity dropped about linearly as age rose. Relative to aged donors, long-lived donors carried more naive CD4+ cells and displayed higher diversity.

This clonotype occurred a few times. The antigen is undetermined. V was shortened by 2 bases and J by 1 base, with 9 bases between the two germline ends. Germline loops: CDR1 MNHNS, CDR2 SASEGT. This CDR3 is 14 amino acids long. A second PCR of 7 to 11 cycles used a sample-barcoded 5' primer and a J-beta primer mix. Carrying 12 random nucleotides, a template-switch adaptor labeled each individual cDNA molecule. TCRdb reprocessed the 5' RACE reads with MiXCR, giving one entry per CDR3 protein. The sample contains a few hundred thousand distinct CDR3 sequences, about 55% of which appear only once. With each sample, at least 6 micrograms of total RNA were extracted.

The chain joins TRBV6-1 to TRBJ2-7, with a tentative D call TRBD1 (5 bases). This receptor was taken from a man in his sixties in good health. What was sequenced was blood. DNA for the CDR3: TGTGCCAGCAGTGAACGCAGGGAATCCTACGAGCAGTACTTC. Translated: CASSERRESYEQYF.